This is a list of T cell receptor beta chains from one sample in a study of T cells after yellow fever vaccination. TCRdb redid the calling of the 5' RACE reads with MiXCR, one entry per CDR3 protein. The sample carries about 74,000 distinct CDR3 sequences, approximately 7% recorded once. The starting material was CD8+ T cells sorted from PBMCs, obtained 5 days after the first yellow fever vaccination. The receptors were gathered from a man aged 18 to 30 who received the YFV17D yellow fever vaccine. The CDR3 runs from the conserved cysteine through the conserved F or W. D genes are given only for firm matches. Where a row states a size, it is once, few, many or the class of an expanded clone; other rows omit it.

j_call v_call d_call clone_size cdr3_nt cdr3_aa
TRBJ2-1 TRBV5-1 . . TGCGCCAGCAGCTGGGACAACAATGAGCAGTTCTTC CASSWDNNEQFF
TRBJ1-2 TRBV20-1 . few TGCAGTGCTATTCCCGGGACTGCTTATGGCTACACCTTC CSAIPGTAYGYTF
TRBJ2-5 TRBV5-6 . . TGTGCCAGCAGCTTGGGAGGCCAAGAGACCCAGTACTTC CASSLGGQETQYF
TRBJ2-1 TRBV5-4 . many TGTGCCAGCAGCTCGCACCCTAACGAGGAGCAGTTCTTC CASSSHPNEEQFF
TRBJ2-3 TRBV6-1 TRBD2 many TGTGCCAGCAGTGAAGGGACTAGCCACACAGATACGCAGTATTTT CASSEGTSHTDTQYF
TRBJ1-5 TRBV6-2/TRBV6-3 TRBD1 few TGTGCCAGCAGTACGGACAGGCCGAATCAGCCCCAGCATTTT CASSTDRPNQPQHF
TRBJ2-1 TRBV11-2 . . TGTGCCAGCAGCGGAGCGGCGGGATCCTCCTACAATGAGCAGTTCTTC CASSGAAGSSYNEQFF
TRBJ2-7 TRBV30 TRBD1 . TGTGCCTGGAGTGTAGGACAGGGTTTCGAGCAGTACTTC CAWSVGQGFEQYF
TRBJ2-1 TRBV7-9 . many TGTGCCAGCAGCCCCCCGCCGGACGGCCAGCAGTTCTTC CASSPPPDGQQFF
TRBJ2-2 TRBV27 . few TGTGCCAGCAGTCCACGCGGCGGGGTATTCTCCGGGGAGCTGTTTTTT CASSPRGGVFSGELFF
TRBJ2-1 TRBV7-9 . . TGTGCCAGCAGCTTTACTCGTGGGTCGACCTACAATGAGCAGTTCTTC CASSFTRGSTYNEQFF
TRBJ2-1 TRBV4-3 TRBD2 few TGCGCCAGCAGCCAAGACCCCACCCTAGCGGGCCCTCTCAATGAGCAGTTCTTC CASSQDPTLAGPLNEQFF
TRBJ1-1 TRBV12-2 . many TGTGCAAGTCGCTTAGAGGGAATCCGGACGGGGTCAGGGAGGATGAACACTGAAGCTTTCTTT CASRLEGIRTGSGRMNTEAFF
TRBJ1-1 TRBV9 . many TGTGCCAGCAGCCCGACAGACATGAACACTGAAGCTTTCTTT CASSPTDMNTEAFF
TRBJ2-1 TRBV6-5 . many TGTGCCAGCACCGAAAGGGGGGAGACTGACTACAATGAGCAGTTCTTC CASTERGETDYNEQFF
TRBJ2-7 TRBV12-3/TRBV12-4 TRBD2 . TGTGCCAGCAGTCCCCCGGGACTAGCGCCCTACGAGCAGTACTTC CASSPPGLAPYEQYF
TRBJ2-7 TRBV20-1 . many TGCAGTGCTAGAGATAAGGCCGCGTACGAGCAGTACTTC CSARDKAAYEQYF
TRBJ2-2 TRBV20-1 . few TGCAGTGCTAGCGTGTGGGGGGAGCTGTTTTTT CSASVWGELFF
TRBJ1-5 TRBV27 . few TGTGCCAGCAGTTTGGGGCAGGGGCTCCCTGGGCCCCAGCATTTT CASSLGQGLPGPQHF
TRBJ2-2 TRBV19 . . TGTGCCAGTAGTCTCGTAGGTCGGACCGGGGAGCTGTTTTTT CASSLVGRTGELFF
TRBJ1-2 TRBV6-5 . many TGTGCCAGCAGTTACCGGGGTAGGGATGGCTACACCTTC CASSYRGRDGYTF
TRBJ2-7 TRBV7-6 . . TGTGCCAGCAGCTTAGTCGGAGGGTACTCCGAGCAGTACTTC CASSLVGGYSEQYF
TRBJ2-2 TRBV2 . few TGTGCCAGCAGTGCACCCGGGATAACGAACACCGGGGAGCTGTTTTTT CASSAPGITNTGELFF
TRBJ2-1 TRBV15 . . TGTGCCACCAGCAGGGGCGGGAATGAGCAGTTCTTC CATSRGGNEQFF
TRBJ1-4 TRBV5-5 . many TGTGCCAGCAGCTTGTTCAAGGGACGGGAAAAACTGTTTTTT CASSLFKGREKLFF
TRBJ1-3 TRBV4-1 . few TGCGCCAGCAGCCAGGTTGGACTTACTGGAAACACCATATATTTT CASSQVGLTGNTIYF
TRBJ2-7 TRBV10-1 TRBD1 many TGCGCCAGCAGTGAGTCGGGACAGGGAGGCGAGCAGTACTTC CASSESGQGGEQYF
TRBJ2-1 TRBV20-1 . many TGCAGTGCTAGAGTTCGGTATATCAATGAGCAGTTCTTC CSARVRYINEQFF
TRBJ2-3 TRBV7-3 TRBD2 many TGTGCCAGCAGTAACGGACTAGCGGGGGATTCTAGCACAGATACGCAGTATTTT CASSNGLAGDSSTDTQYF
TRBJ2-7 TRBV7-9 . many TGTGCCAGCAGCTCGGCTTTATCGGGCGAGCAGTACTTC CASSSALSGEQYF
TRBJ2-2 TRBV12-3/TRBV12-4 . many TGTGCCAGCAGTTTAGTCCCCAGAAGGCACGGGGAGCTGTTTTTT CASSLVPRRHGELFF
TRBJ2-5 TRBV10-3 . . TGTGCCATCAGTGAGTCCGGCCCAGGGGGGCAAGAGACCCAGTACTTC CAISESGPGGQETQYF
TRBJ2-7 TRBV7-7 . . TGTGCCAGCAGCTTAGGGCATACCTACGAGCAGTACTTC CASSLGHTYEQYF
TRBJ2-3 TRBV7-3 TRBD2 many TGTGCCAGCAGCTCCGCTAGCGGTAGCACAGATACGCAGTATTTT CASSSASGSTDTQYF
TRBJ1-1 TRBV20-1 . many TGCAGTGCAGAATCTGGACACTTGAACACTGAAGCTTTCTTT CSAESGHLNTEAFF
TRBJ2-2 TRBV12-3/TRBV12-4 . many TGTGCCAGCAGTTTAAATCCCCACACACTCCCCGGGGAGCTGTTTTTT CASSLNPHTLPGELFF
TRBJ1-6 TRBV7-9 . . TGTGCCAGCAGCAATACAGGGTTGAATTCACCCCTCCACTTT CASSNTGLNSPLHF
TRBJ1-5 TRBV27 . many TGTGCCAGCAGTTACAGGGCTCATCAGCCCCAGCATTTT CASSYRAHQPQHF
TRBJ2-5 TRBV29-1 TRBD2 . TGCAGCGTTGAATTAGCGGGGTACCAAGAGACCCAGTACTTC CSVELAGYQETQYF
TRBJ1-6 TRBV20-1 . few TGCAGTGCGGTCGGGTTAGGGAGCTCCTATAATTCACCCCTCCACTTT CSAVGLGSSYNSPLHF
TRBJ2-5 TRBV9 TRBD1 few TGTGCCAGCAGCGTAGAGGCCAGGGGGCCTGAGACCCAGTACTTC CASSVEARGPETQYF
TRBJ2-1 TRBV4-1 . . TGCGCCAGCAGCCAAGATCTAGGGGGGGGTGAGCAGTTCTTC CASSQDLGGGEQFF
TRBJ2-1 TRBV7-2 TRBD2 many TGTGCCAGCAGGCTGCCGGGGACTATCAACAATGAGCAGTTCTTC CASRLPGTINNEQFF
TRBJ2-1 TRBV5-5 TRBD1 many TGTGCCAGCAGCTTTTCTTTTACACAGGGGGCGAGTGAGCAGTTCTTC CASSFSFTQGASEQFF
TRBJ2-1 TRBV5-4 . many TGTGCCAGCAGCTTTGGGGGGGCGGACAATGAGCAGTTCTTC CASSFGGADNEQFF
TRBJ2-4 TRBV10-3 TRBD1 many TGTGCCATCAGTGGTTCGGACAGGGTGGGGAAAAACATTCAGTACTTC CAISGSDRVGKNIQYF
TRBJ2-5 TRBV27 TRBD2 few TGTGCCAGCAGTTTCGAAGCGGGGGTTTTAGAGACCCAGTACTTC CASSFEAGVLETQYF
TRBJ2-3 TRBV7-2 TRBD2 . TGTGCCAGCAGCTTGGCGGGGGGGACAATCACAGATACGCAGTATTTT CASSLAGGTITDTQYF
TRBJ2-3 TRBV27 TRBD2 many TGTGCCAGCAGTCCCCTGGGGGGGAGCACAGATACGCAGTATTTT CASSPLGGSTDTQYF
TRBJ2-3 TRBV30 . few TGTGCCTGGAGTGTAGATGGCGGGGATACGCAGTATTTT CAWSVDGGDTQYF
TRBJ1-2 TRBV23-1 TRBD1 few TGCGCCAGCAGTCAACGGAGGGGGACAGGCCTTGTATATGGCTACACCTTC CASSQRRGTGLVYGYTF
TRBJ2-2 TRBV7-6 . . TGTGCCAGCAGCTTCGGCCAGGGGGGCGGGGAGCTGTTTTTT CASSFGQGGGELFF
TRBJ1-4 TRBV7-9 . . TGTGCCAGCAGCTTAGTGACGGGCAGATCTAATGAAAAACTGTTTTTT CASSLVTGRSNEKLFF
TRBJ2-3 TRBV27 TRBD1 few TGTGCCAGCAGTCCCACATACAGGGGGCTAATGCAGTATTTT CASSPTYRGLMQYF
TRBJ2-7 TRBV19 . few TGTGCCAGTAGCGGGACGGGACGCCTAGTACTCGAGCAGTACTTC CASSGTGRLVLEQYF
TRBJ2-3 TRBV7-9 . few TGTGCCAGCAGCTCGGGCCGGGACCATTCAGATACGCAGTATTTT CASSSGRDHSDTQYF
TRBJ1-2 TRBV6-5 . . TGTGCCAGCAGTCCTGGGCCCTATGGCTACACCTTC CASSPGPYGYTF
TRBJ2-4 TRBV7-2 . many TGTGCCAGCAGCACTAGGGGGGGGGGCGCGGCCAAAAACATTCAGTACTTC CASSTRGGGAAKNIQYF
TRBJ1-1 TRBV5-1 TRBD1 many TGCGCCAGCAGCTCCCTAGTGACAGGGGGCCCCACTGAAGCTTTCTTT CASSSLVTGGPTEAFF
TRBJ1-2 TRBV27 . many TGTGCCAGCAGTTTATCGTCGGGGGTCCATGGCTACACCTTC CASSLSSGVHGYTF